Shown below are 15 T cell receptor beta chains from a single sample sequenced in a study of blood T cells in healthy people across ages. Using a J-beta primer mix together with a sample-barcoded 5' primer, a second PCR was run for about 7 to 12 cycles. TCRdb recomputed calls from the 5' RACE reads with MiXCR, one row per CDR3 protein. The table has about 1.5 million distinct CDR3 sequences, around 42% seen once. The sequenced material came from blood. These receptors all come from a woman aged 18-30 years in good health.

This clonotype was seen only a few times. The CDR3 sequence is CSARKLAGDETQYF. The CDR3 DNA is TGCAGTGCTAGGAAACTAGCGGGAGACGAGACCCAGTACTTC. The J gene is TRBJ2-7, the V gene TRBV20-1; 11 bases fit TRBD2. Near its end, the DNA agrees better with TRBJ2-5, so the J call may be wrong. The CDR3 is 14 amino acids. The germline CDR1 and CDR2 sequences are DFQATT and SNEGSKA (reference sequence).

The J gene is TRBJ1-2, the V gene TRBV7-9, with D perhaps matching TRBD1 (5 bases). With 5 bases removed from V and 12 bases from J, the gap between germline ends came to 25 bases. The germline CDR1 and CDR2 sequences are SEHNR and FQNEAQ (reference sequence). The length of the CDR3 is 15 residues. CDR3: CASSRPGVRVDGDTF. The CDR3 nucleotides read TGTGCCAGCAGCCGTCCGGGGGTTCGAGTGGATGGGGACACCTTC.

The chain links TRBV2 to TRBJ1-2; unclear D gene. Trimming left V 8 bases short and J 4 bases short, with 11 bases between. The length of the CDR3 is 12 residues. Germline assignment: CDR1 SNHLY and CDR2 FYNNEI. The CDR3 loop reads CASLPLGYGYTF. The CDR3 DNA reads TGTGCCAGCCTTCCACTGGGCTATGGCTACACCTTC.

This clonotype was picked up a small number of times. This chain links TRBV5-1 with TRBJ2-5; a weak D match, TRBD2 (7 bases). Germline V gene lookup returns CDR1 SGHRS and CDR2 YFSETQ. Between the trimmed V and J ends, which lost 5 bases and 3 bases, there was a span of 17 bases. CDR3 length: 15 residues. The CDR3 nucleotides are TGCGCCAGCAGGCTCGTGCGAGGGGGGGAAGAGACCCAGTACTTC. Encoded protein: CASRLVRGGEETQYF.

The rearrangement uses TRBV12-3 or TRBV12-4 and TRBJ2-7, with a weak D call TRBD1 (6 bases). The CDR3 runs 14 residues. With 5 bases removed from V and 3 bases from J, the gap between germline ends came to 14 bases. The CDR3, as DNA: TGTGCCAGCAGTGTTCTCCAGGGGAACTACGAGCAGTACTTC. This codes for CASSVLQGNYEQYF.

The chain employs TRBV27 and TRBJ2-7, with 11 bases matching TRBD2. CDR3 length equals 16 residues. The trim removed 8 bases at V and 0 bases at J, leaving 9 bases unmatched. The V gene's germline CDR1 is MNHEY and CDR2 SMNVEV (reference sequence). DNA of the CDR3: TGTGCCAGCCCGGGACTAGCGGAGCAGTTCTCCTACGAGCAGTACTTC. It encodes CASPGLAEQFSYEQYF.

This chain connects TRBV16 to TRBJ2-5; D gene ambiguous. This CDR3 comprises 17 residues. Germline V gene sequence: CDR1 KGHSY, CDR2 FQNENV. The germline V and J ends were trimmed by 1 base and 0 bases, with 15 bases remaining between them. CDR3 sequence (DNA): TGTGCCAGCAGCCAATTCTCTGTATCCCAGCACCAAGAGACCCAGTACTTC. This gives the protein CASSQFSVSQHQETQYF.

The chain is built from TRBV12-3 or TRBV12-4 and TRBJ1-6; 7 bases map to TRBD1. The CDR3 length is 16 residues. J was trimmed by 4 bases and V by 4 bases; bases with no gene match: 7. CDR3 sequence (DNA): TGTGCCAGCAGTTCAACTGTACAGGGGTATAATTCACCCCTCCACTTT. It specifies CASSSTVQGYNSPLHF.

The chain links TRBV25-1 to TRBJ1-2; 8 bases are shared with TRBD1. CDR3 length: 14 amino acids. With V trimmed by 5 bases and J by 5 bases, 7 bases remained unmatched. Germline V lookup: CDR1 MGHDK, CDR2 SYGVNS. The CDR3 region has the DNA TGTGCCAGCAGTCTCCCAGGGGGCGGGTATGGCTACACCTTC. Translation: CASSLPGGGYGYTF.

The chain links TRBV10-3 to TRBJ2-1; the match to TRBD2 covers 11 bases. The CDR3 runs to 16 residues. Germline V gives CDR1 ENHRY, CDR2 SYGVKD. J gave up 7 bases and V 3 bases, and 8 bases lay outside the gene matches. The chain's CDR3 is CAISEGLAGGGNEQFF. The CDR3 coding sequence is TGTGCCATCAGTGAAGGGCTAGCGGGGGGAGGGAATGAGCAGTTCTTC.

The chain combines TRBV11-2 with TRBJ1-2; D is uncertain. Germline V gene sequence: CDR1 SGHAT, CDR2 FQNNGV. The CDR3 runs to 20 residues. V was cut by 1 base and J by 1 base, with 25 bases left in between. The CDR3 region has the DNA TGTGCCAGCAGCTTAGTTCTCCCTAAGGCGGATACATTATATAACTATGGCTACACCTTC. This encodes CASSLVLPKADTLYNYGYTF.

This chain uses TRBV4-2 with TRBJ2-3; D gene uncertain. This CDR3 contains 15 residues. With 0 bases removed from V and 6 bases from J, the gap between germline ends came to 13 bases. Germline loops: CDR1 LGHNA, CDR2 YNFKEQ. CDR3 loop: CASSQDNPPTDTQYF. The CDR3 DNA is TGTGCCAGCAGCCAAGATAACCCCCCGACCGATACGCAGTATTTT.

The chain is built from TRBV27 and TRBJ2-7; 7 nucleotides align to TRBD1. The CDR3 sequence is 14 residues long. Germline CDR1 is MNHEY and CDR2 is SMNVEV (reference sequence). Trimming cost V 2 bases and J 1 base; bases outside gene matches: 2. In nucleotides, the CDR3 is TGTGCCAGCAGTTTACAGGGGGTTTCCTACGAGCAGTACTTC. This encodes CASSLQGVSYEQYF.

The chain employs TRBV7-6 and TRBJ2-3; 7 bases map to TRBD1. From germline, CDR1 is SGHVS and CDR2 FNYEAQ. This CDR3 contains 17 residues. Losses at the gene ends were 5 bases for V and 3 bases for J; bases not matched to a gene: 14. The CDR3 region is CASSHGTANGPTDTQYF. CDR3 DNA sequence: TGTGCCAGCAGCCACGGGACAGCGAACGGCCCAACAGATACGCAGTATTTT.

This clonotype was counted only a few times. V and J are TRBV20-1 and TRBJ2-7; unclear D gene. Germline V lookup: CDR1 DFQATT, CDR2 SNEGSKA (reference sequence). CDR3 length: 13 residues. V lost 1 base to trimming and J lost 2 bases, with 9 bases between them. For the CDR3, the DNA is TGCAGTGCTAGAGGTCATACCACCTACGAGCAGTACTTC. As protein: CSARGHTTYEQYF.